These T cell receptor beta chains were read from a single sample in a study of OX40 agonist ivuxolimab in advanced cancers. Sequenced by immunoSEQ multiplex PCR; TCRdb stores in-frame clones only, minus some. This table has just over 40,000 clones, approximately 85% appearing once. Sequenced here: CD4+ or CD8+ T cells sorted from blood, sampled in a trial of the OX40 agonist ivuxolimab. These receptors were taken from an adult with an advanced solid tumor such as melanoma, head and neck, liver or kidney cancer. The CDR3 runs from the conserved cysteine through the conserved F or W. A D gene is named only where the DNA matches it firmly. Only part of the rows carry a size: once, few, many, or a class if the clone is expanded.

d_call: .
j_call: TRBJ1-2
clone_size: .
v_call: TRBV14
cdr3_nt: TGTGCCAGCAGCCAAGGATGGGGGGAATCCAACTATGGCTACACCTTC
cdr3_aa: CASSQGWGESNYGYTF

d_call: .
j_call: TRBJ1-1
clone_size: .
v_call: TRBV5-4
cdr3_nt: TGTGCCAGCAGCTCCTCCGCACAGGGAGAAAGCATGAACACTGAAGCTTTCTTT
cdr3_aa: CASSSSAQGESMNTEAFF

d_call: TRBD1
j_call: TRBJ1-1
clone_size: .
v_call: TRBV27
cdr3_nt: TGTGCCAGCAGTTGGACAGGGGAGATTCACACTGAAGCTTTCTTT
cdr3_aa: CASSWTGEIHTEAFF

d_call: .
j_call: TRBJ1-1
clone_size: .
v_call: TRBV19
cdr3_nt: TGTGCCAGTAGTTGGTCTGTTGGGGAAGCTTTCTTT
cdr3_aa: CASSWSVGEAFF

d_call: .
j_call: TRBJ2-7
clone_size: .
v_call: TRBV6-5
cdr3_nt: TGTGCCAGCAGTTACCCGGGGACTTCATTCTACGAGCAGTACTTC
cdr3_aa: CASSYPGTSFYEQYF

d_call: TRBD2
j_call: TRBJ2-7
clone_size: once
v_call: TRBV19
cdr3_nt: TGTGCCAGTAGTCCTCCTAGCGGGAGAGGGGACGAGCAGTACTTC
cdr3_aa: CASSPPSGRGDEQYF

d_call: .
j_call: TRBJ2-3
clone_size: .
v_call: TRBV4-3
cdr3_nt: TGCGCCAGCAGCCAAGATGCCCCTTCTAGCACAGATACGCAGTATTTT
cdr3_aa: CASSQDAPSSTDTQYF

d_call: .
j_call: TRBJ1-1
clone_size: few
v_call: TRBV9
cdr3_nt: TGTGCCAGCAGCGTAATCGGCGGGGGCACTGAAGCTTTCTTT
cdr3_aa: CASSVIGGGTEAFF

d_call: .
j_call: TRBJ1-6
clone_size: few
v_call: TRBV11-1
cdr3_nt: TGTGCCAGCAGCAGAACCGGGAACAATTCACCCCTCCACTTT
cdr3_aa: CASSRTGNNSPLHF

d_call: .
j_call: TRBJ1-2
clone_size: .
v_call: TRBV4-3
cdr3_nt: TGCGCCAGCAGCCCCCTGTTTCAGGGTTCCTTTGACGGGTACACCTTC
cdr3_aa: CASSPLFQGSFDGYTF

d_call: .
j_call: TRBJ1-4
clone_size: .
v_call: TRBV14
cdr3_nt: TGTGCCAGCAGCCACTGGGGCCCTAATGAAAAACTGTTTTTT
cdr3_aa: CASSHWGPNEKLFF

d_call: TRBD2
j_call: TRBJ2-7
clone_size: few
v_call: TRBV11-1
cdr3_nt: TGTGCCAGCAACCCGGCGGGCGGGAGGGCCCTTTACGAGCAGTACTTC
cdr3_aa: CASNPAGGRALYEQYF

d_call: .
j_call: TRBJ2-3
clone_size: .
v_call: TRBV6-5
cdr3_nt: TGTGCCAGCAGCCCGGGACTCCCTGTGGATACGCAGTATTTT
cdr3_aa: CASSPGLPVDTQYF

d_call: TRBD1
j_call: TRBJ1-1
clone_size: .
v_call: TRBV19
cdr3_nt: TGTGCCAGTAGTATAGGGACAGGGGGTGCCGAAGCTTTCTTT
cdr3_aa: CASSIGTGGAEAFF

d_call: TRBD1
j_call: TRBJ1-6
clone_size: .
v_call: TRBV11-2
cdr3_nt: TGTGCCAGCAGCGCCCGACAGGGGCTGGGTTCACCCCTCCACTTT
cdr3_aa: CASSARQGLGSPLHF

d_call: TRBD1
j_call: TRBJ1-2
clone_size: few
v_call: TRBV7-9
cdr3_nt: TGTGCCAGCAGCTTAGAGACAGGGGTCGAGGAGGGCTACACCTTC
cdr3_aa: CASSLETGVEEGYTF

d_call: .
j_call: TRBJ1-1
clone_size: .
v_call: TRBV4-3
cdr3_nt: TGCGCCAGCAGCCATTGGGGGGGTGAGAACACTGAAGCTTTCTTT
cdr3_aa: CASSHWGGENTEAFF

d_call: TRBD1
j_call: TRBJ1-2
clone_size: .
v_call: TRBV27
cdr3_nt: TGTGCCAGCAGGTTAAGGACAGGGGGCAACTATGGCTACACCTTC
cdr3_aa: CASRLRTGGNYGYTF

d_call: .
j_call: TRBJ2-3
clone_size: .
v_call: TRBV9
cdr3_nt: TGTGCCAGCAGTGGACTTAGGGGGACAGATACGCAGTATTTT
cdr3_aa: CASSGLRGTDTQYF

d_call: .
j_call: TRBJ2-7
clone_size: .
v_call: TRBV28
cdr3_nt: TGTGCCAGCCGGGACGGACCGACCTACGAGCAGTACTTC
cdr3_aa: CASRDGPTYEQYF

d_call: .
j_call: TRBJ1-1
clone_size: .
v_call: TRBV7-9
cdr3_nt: TGTGCCAGCAGGAAGGGGTGGACTGAAGCTTTCTTT
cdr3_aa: CASRKGWTEAFF

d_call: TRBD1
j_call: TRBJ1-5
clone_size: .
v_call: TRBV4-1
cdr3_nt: TGCGCCAGCAGCCATAAACAGGGGGCTGGTCAGCCCCAGCATTTT
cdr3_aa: CASSHKQGAGQPQHF

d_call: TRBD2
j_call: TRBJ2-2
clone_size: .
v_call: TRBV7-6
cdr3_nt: TGTGCCAGCAGCTTGCGGGCGACTAGCGGGAGGGGGACCGGGGAGCTGTTTTTT
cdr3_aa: CASSLRATSGRGTGELFF

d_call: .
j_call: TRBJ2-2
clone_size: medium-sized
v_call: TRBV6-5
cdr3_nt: TGTGCCAGCAGTCCCGGGGCAATCGCCACCGGGGAGCTGTTTTTT
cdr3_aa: CASSPGAIATGELFF

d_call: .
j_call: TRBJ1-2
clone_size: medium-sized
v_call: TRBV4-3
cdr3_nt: TGCGCCAGCAGCCAACCCAGGCTTAGATTCTGGGGCTACACCTTC
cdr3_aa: CASSQPRLRFWGYTF

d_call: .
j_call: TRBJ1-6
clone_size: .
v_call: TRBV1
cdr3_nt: TGCACCAGCAGCCGATCCAAGGGGAAGGGGGAAGATTCACCCCTCCACTTT
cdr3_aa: CTSSRSKGKGEDSPLHF

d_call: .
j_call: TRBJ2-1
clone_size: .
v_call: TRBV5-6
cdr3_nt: TGTGCCAGCAGCTTCGGGACTGCGCGAAATGAGCAGTTCTTC
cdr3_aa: CASSFGTARNEQFF

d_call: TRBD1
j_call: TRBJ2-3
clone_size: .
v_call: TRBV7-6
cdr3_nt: TGTGCCAGCAGCCCTATCGGGACAGGGGGGTTAGATACGCAGTATTTT
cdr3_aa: CASSPIGTGGLDTQYF

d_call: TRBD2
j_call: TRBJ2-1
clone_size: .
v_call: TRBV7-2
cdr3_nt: TGTGCCAGCAGCCATAGAAGTCTCCTAGCGGACCTCTACAATGAGCAGTTCTTC
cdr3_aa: CASSHRSLLADLYNEQFF

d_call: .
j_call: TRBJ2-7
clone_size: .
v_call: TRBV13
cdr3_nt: TGTGCCAGCAGCTCGGGTCGTGGCCAGCCCCTATTC
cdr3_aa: CASSSGRGQPLF

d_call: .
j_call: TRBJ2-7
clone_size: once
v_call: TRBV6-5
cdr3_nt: TGTGCCAGCAGTCCAGGGGATGATGAATACGAGCAGTACTTC
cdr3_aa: CASSPGDDEYEQYF